This T cell receptor (beta chain) was sequenced for a study of molecular identifiers for immune sequencing clone quantification. Study-wide results and caveats: Clonotypes topping 20 RNA copies carried over 97% of effector molecules but under 1% of naive ones.

The germline V gene has CDR1 DFQATT and CDR2 SNEGSKA (reference sequence). This CDR3 spans 15 amino acids. Trimming shortened V by 1 base and J by 0 bases, and 10 bases separated the two germline ends. This clonotype was found many times. The target antigen is unknown. TCRdb fed the PCR reads into MiXCR, producing one record per CDR3 protein. The top ten hold approximately 0.8% of the sample, which has about 320,000 distinct CDR3 sequences, 20% to 25% seen once. Libraries used roughly 20,000 to 1,000,000 sorted naive CD8 T cells and 10%, 30% or 50% RNA input. Sequencing input: naive CD8+ T cells from blood, with Jurkat cell RNA spiked in. Indicated subset: FACS-sorted CD8+CD4-CCR7+CD45RA+ naive T cells. The rearrangement links TRBV20-1 to TRBJ1-5; tentative D call: TRBD1 (5 bases). The TCR comes from a human donor in good health. Some libraries in this study had Jurkat cell RNA spiked in. The CDR3: CSARAGGTSNQPQHF. In DNA, the CDR3 is TGCAGTGCTAGAGCGGGGGGGACTAGCAATCAGCCCCAGCATTTT.